Listed below are T cell receptor beta chains from one sample, sequenced in a study of T cells of healthy individuals. Using its own MiXCR run on the 5' RACE reads, TCRdb lists one record per CDR3 protein. The table records about 60,000 distinct CDR3 sequences, roughly 16% of them present only once. These receptors all come from a human donor in good health. CDR3s include the opening cysteine and the closing phenylalanine or tryptophan. A D gene is named only where the DNA matches it firmly. Expanded clones get a size class; other rows say once, few or many, or leave the size out.

v_gene: TRBV27; j_gene: TRBJ2-7; d_gene: TRBD2; abundance: many; CDR3aa: CASSLSAGGGFVQYF; CDR3nt: TGTGCCAGCAGTTTATCAGCGGGGGGCGGATTCGTGCAGTACTTC
v_gene: TRBV2; j_gene: TRBJ2-1; d_gene: TRBD2; abundance: NA; CDR3aa: CASTNGGSVNEQFF; CDR3nt: TGTGCCAGCACGAACGGGGGGTCGGTCAATGAGCAGTTCTTC
v_gene: TRBV9; j_gene: TRBJ2-5; d_gene: NA; abundance: NA; CDR3aa: CASSVSSQETQYF; CDR3nt: TGTGCCAGCAGCGTATCCTCCCAAGAGACCCAGTACTTC
v_gene: TRBV2; j_gene: TRBJ2-7; d_gene: NA; abundance: NA; CDR3aa: CASSEEGIHSYEQYF; CDR3nt: TGTGCCAGCAGTGAAGAAGGAATTCACTCCTACGAGCAGTACTTC
v_gene: TRBV18; j_gene: TRBJ2-7; d_gene: TRBD2; abundance: NA; CDR3aa: CASSARLAGDHEQYF; CDR3nt: TGTGCCAGCTCAGCCCGACTAGCGGGAGATCACGAGCAGTACTTC
v_gene: TRBV5-1; j_gene: TRBJ1-6; d_gene: TRBD1; abundance: many; CDR3aa: CASSLTPGTGRYSPLHF; CDR3nt: TGCGCCAGCAGCCTTACCCCCGGGACAGGGCGGTATTCACCCCTCCACTTT
v_gene: TRBV19; j_gene: TRBJ2-1; d_gene: NA; abundance: few; CDR3aa: CASNPLGSPEEQFF; CDR3nt: TGTGCCAGTAACCCTCTGGGCTCGCCGGAGGAGCAGTTCTTC
v_gene: TRBV24-1; j_gene: TRBJ2-3; d_gene: NA; abundance: many; CDR3aa: CATSDFWTDTQYF; CDR3nt: TGTGCCACCAGTGATTTTTGGACGGATACGCAGTATTTT
v_gene: TRBV9; j_gene: TRBJ2-7; d_gene: TRBD2; abundance: many; CDR3aa: CASSVEAGAAYEQYF; CDR3nt: TGTGCCAGCAGCGTAGAAGCGGGAGCGGCGTACGAGCAGTACTTC
v_gene: TRBV13; j_gene: TRBJ2-3; d_gene: TRBD2; abundance: NA; CDR3aa: CASSLGASGGATDTQYF; CDR3nt: TGTGCCAGCAGCTTGGGGGCTAGCGGGGGGGCGACAGATACGCAGTATTTT
v_gene: TRBV12-3/TRBV12-4; j_gene: TRBJ2-3; d_gene: NA; abundance: many; CDR3aa: CASSFTPDTQYF; CDR3nt: TGTGCCAGCAGTTTTACACCAGATACGCAGTATTTT
v_gene: TRBV12-3/TRBV12-4; j_gene: TRBJ1-5; d_gene: TRBD1; abundance: few; CDR3aa: CASSPPGQEYSNQPQHF; CDR3nt: TGTGCCAGCAGTCCCCCGGGACAGGAGTATAGCAATCAGCCCCAGCATTTT
v_gene: TRBV5-1; j_gene: TRBJ2-3; d_gene: NA; abundance: NA; CDR3aa: CASSLAASRDTQYF; CDR3nt: TGCGCCAGCAGCTTGGCCGCCAGTAGAGATACGCAGTATTTT
v_gene: TRBV5-1; j_gene: TRBJ2-1; d_gene: TRBD1; abundance: few; CDR3aa: CASSQSGTGLYNEQFF; CDR3nt: TGCGCCAGCAGCCAATCCGGGACAGGACTCTACAATGAGCAGTTCTTC
v_gene: TRBV7-3; j_gene: TRBJ2-7; d_gene: TRBD1; abundance: many; CDR3aa: CASSSPLDRDNEQYF; CDR3nt: TGTGCCAGCAGCTCCCCATTGGACAGGGACAACGAGCAGTACTTC
v_gene: TRBV5-1; j_gene: TRBJ2-4; d_gene: TRBD1; abundance: NA; CDR3aa: CASSFGQGKNIQYF; CDR3nt: TGCGCCAGCAGCTTCGGACAGGGAAAAAACATTCAGTACTTC
v_gene: TRBV5-6; j_gene: TRBJ2-1; d_gene: TRBD2; abundance: many; CDR3aa: CASSFLADNEQFF; CDR3nt: TGTGCCAGCAGCTTCCTAGCGGACAATGAGCAGTTCTTC
v_gene: TRBV11-2; j_gene: TRBJ2-1; d_gene: NA; abundance: NA; CDR3aa: CASSLVTSPYNEQFF; CDR3nt: TGTGCCAGCAGCTTAGTGACTTCTCCCTACAATGAGCAGTTCTTC
v_gene: TRBV5-1; j_gene: TRBJ2-1; d_gene: TRBD2; abundance: NA; CDR3aa: CASSLATSLYNEQFF; CDR3nt: TGCGCCAGCAGCTTGGCGACTAGCCTGTACAATGAGCAGTTCTTC
v_gene: TRBV6-2/TRBV6-3; j_gene: TRBJ2-1; d_gene: NA; abundance: few; CDR3aa: CASSYGVEEQFF; CDR3nt: TGTGCCAGCAGTTACGGGGTGGAAGAGCAGTTCTTC
v_gene: TRBV7-9; j_gene: TRBJ2-7; d_gene: TRBD1; abundance: many; CDR3aa: CASSPGTVPYEQYF; CDR3nt: TGTGCCAGCAGCCCCGGGACAGTTCCCTACGAGCAGTACTTC
v_gene: TRBV19; j_gene: TRBJ1-1; d_gene: TRBD1; abundance: many; CDR3aa: CASSTPGTAGTEAFF; CDR3nt: TGTGCCAGTAGTACTCCAGGGACAGCTGGCACTGAAGCTTTCTTT
v_gene: TRBV24-1; j_gene: TRBJ2-1; d_gene: NA; abundance: many; CDR3aa: CATSEPLANEQFF; CDR3nt: TGTGCCACCAGTGAACCTCTAGCGAATGAGCAGTTCTTC
v_gene: TRBV5-1; j_gene: TRBJ2-3; d_gene: TRBD1; abundance: many; CDR3aa: CASSHRGPTDTQYF; CDR3nt: TGCGCCAGCAGCCACAGGGGGCCGACAGATACGCAGTATTTT
v_gene: TRBV7-2; j_gene: TRBJ2-7; d_gene: TRBD1; abundance: NA; CDR3aa: CASSLRDRSTYEQYF; CDR3nt: TGTGCCAGCAGCCTCCGGGACAGGAGTACCTACGAGCAGTACTTC
v_gene: TRBV20-1; j_gene: TRBJ1-5; d_gene: TRBD1; abundance: many; CDR3aa: CSARSGTGSNQPQHF; CDR3nt: TGCAGTGCTAGATCCGGGACAGGGAGCAATCAGCCCCAGCATTTT
v_gene: TRBV7-9; j_gene: TRBJ2-5; d_gene: NA; abundance: NA; CDR3aa: CASSLILGRVVTQYF; CDR3nt: TGTGCCAGCAGCTTAATCCTAGGTCGTGTTGTGACCCAGTACTTC
v_gene: TRBV5-1; j_gene: TRBJ2-7; d_gene: NA; abundance: few; CDR3aa: CASSRGRLDRSSYEQYF; CDR3nt: TGCGCCAGCAGCAGGGGGAGGTTGGACAGGAGCTCCTACGAGCAGTACTTC
v_gene: TRBV20-1; j_gene: TRBJ1-4; d_gene: NA; abundance: many; CDR3aa: CSAGSRDFSEKLFF; CDR3nt: TGCAGTGCGGGGAGCCGGGACTTCAGTGAAAAACTGTTTTTT
v_gene: TRBV10-3; j_gene: TRBJ2-6; d_gene: NA; abundance: many; CDR3aa: CAISEWGATGANVLTF; CDR3nt: TGTGCCATCAGTGAGTGGGGGGCGACTGGGGCCAACGTCCTGACTTTC
v_gene: TRBV30; j_gene: TRBJ1-2; d_gene: NA; abundance: few; CDR3aa: CAWSVLGTNYGYTF; CDR3nt: TGTGCCTGGAGTGTACTAGGGACTAACTATGGCTACACCTTC
v_gene: TRBV28; j_gene: TRBJ1-5; d_gene: NA; abundance: NA; CDR3aa: CASRRTYGTPQHF; CDR3nt: TGTGCCAGCAGACGAACCTACGGGACGCCCCAGCATTTT
v_gene: TRBV21-1; j_gene: TRBJ1-2; d_gene: NA; abundance: NA; CDR3aa: CASQGANYGYTF; CDR3nt: TGTGCCTCACAGGGGGCTAACTATGGCTACACCTTC
v_gene: TRBV7-2; j_gene: TRBJ2-1; d_gene: NA; abundance: NA; CDR3aa: CASSLTPGRMVYNEQFF; CDR3nt: TGTGCCAGCAGCCTCACCCCTGGCCGGATGGTTTACAATGAGCAGTTCTTC
v_gene: TRBV20-1; j_gene: TRBJ1-6; d_gene: NA; abundance: NA; CDR3aa: CSARVSGINNSPLHF; CDR3nt: TGCAGTGCTAGAGTGTCAGGCATAAATAATTCACCCCTCCACTTT
v_gene: TRBV10-3; j_gene: TRBJ2-1; d_gene: TRBD2; abundance: many; CDR3aa: CASLAGANNEQFF; CDR3nt: TGTGCCAGCTTAGCGGGAGCTAACAATGAGCAGTTCTTC
v_gene: TRBV9; j_gene: TRBJ2-4; d_gene: TRBD2; abundance: many; CDR3aa: CASSVRLAGGFGKNIQYF; CDR3nt: TGTGCCAGCAGCGTCCGACTAGCGGGGGGATTCGGCAAAAACATTCAGTACTTC
v_gene: TRBV27; j_gene: TRBJ2-1; d_gene: NA; abundance: NA; CDR3aa: CASSLRPYNEQFF; CDR3nt: TGTGCCAGCAGTTTAAGACCCTACAATGAGCAGTTCTTC
v_gene: TRBV4-1; j_gene: TRBJ2-7; d_gene: NA; abundance: NA; CDR3aa: CASSQDSRGFYEQYF; CDR3nt: TGCGCCAGCAGCCAAGATTCGAGGGGATTTTACGAGCAGTACTTC
v_gene: TRBV20-1; j_gene: TRBJ2-1; d_gene: NA; abundance: few; CDR3aa: CSAPTPLSREQFF; CDR3nt: TGCAGTGCTCCGACCCCACTATCGCGGGAGCAGTTCTTC
v_gene: TRBV6-2/TRBV6-3; j_gene: TRBJ2-3; d_gene: NA; abundance: many; CDR3aa: CASNGPDTQYF; CDR3nt: TGTGCCAGCAACGGTCCGGATACGCAGTATTTT
v_gene: TRBV6-1; j_gene: TRBJ1-6; d_gene: NA; abundance: many; CDR3aa: CASSGASGGEGSSPLHF; CDR3nt: TGTGCCAGCAGTGGGGCTAGCGGGGGCGAGGGTAGTTCACCCCTCCACTTT
v_gene: TRBV27; j_gene: TRBJ2-5; d_gene: TRBD2; abundance: NA; CDR3aa: CASSLSSGSVETQYF; CDR3nt: TGTGCCAGCAGTTTATCTAGCGGGAGTGTGGAGACCCAGTACTTC
v_gene: TRBV15; j_gene: TRBJ1-2; d_gene: NA; abundance: once; CDR3aa: CATSRDSQVRDGYTF; CDR3nt: TGTGCCACCAGCAGAGATTCTCAGGTCAGGGATGGCTACACCTTC
v_gene: TRBV20-1; j_gene: TRBJ2-3; d_gene: TRBD2; abundance: few; CDR3aa: CSAHPPSGVGKTDTQYF; CDR3nt: TGCAGTGCCCATCCTCCTAGCGGGGTGGGGAAAACAGATACGCAGTATTTT
v_gene: TRBV6-2/TRBV6-3; j_gene: TRBJ2-1; d_gene: TRBD2; abundance: once; CDR3aa: CASTRLAGVAEQFF; CDR3nt: TGTGCCAGCACCAGACTAGCGGGAGTAGCTGAGCAGTTCTTC
v_gene: TRBV29-1; j_gene: TRBJ1-2; d_gene: NA; abundance: many; CDR3aa: CSVRPVLGASYTF; CDR3nt: TGCAGCGTGAGACCAGTTCTAGGTGCAAGCTACACCTTC
v_gene: TRBV20-1; j_gene: TRBJ2-3; d_gene: NA; abundance: once; CDR3aa: CSASGGGTDTQYF; CDR3nt: TGCAGTGCTAGTGGAGGGGGCACAGATACGCAGTATTTT
v_gene: TRBV11-2; j_gene: TRBJ2-7; d_gene: TRBD2; abundance: NA; CDR3aa: CASSSEMVGLGGPEQYF; CDR3nt: TGTGCCAGCAGCTCAGAAATGGTGGGACTAGGCGGGCCCGAGCAGTACTTC
v_gene: TRBV10-3; j_gene: TRBJ2-7; d_gene: NA; abundance: many; CDR3aa: CAISERFGDYEQYF; CDR3nt: TGTGCCATCAGTGAGCGGTTTGGAGACTACGAGCAGTACTTC
v_gene: TRBV5-1; j_gene: TRBJ2-3; d_gene: TRBD2; abundance: few; CDR3aa: CASSFTGTSGTTDTQYF; CDR3nt: TGCGCCAGCAGCTTTACCGGGACTAGCGGGACCACAGATACGCAGTATTTT
v_gene: TRBV4-1; j_gene: TRBJ2-1; d_gene: NA; abundance: many; CDR3aa: CASSLLVGDEQFF; CDR3nt: TGCGCCAGCAGCCTTCTGGTGGGAGATGAGCAGTTCTTC